This T cell receptor beta chain was sequenced in a study of molecular identifiers for immune sequencing clone quantification. Study in general: The replicate experiment used RNA from 20,000 or 100,000 naive CD8 cells. This RNA was split into five aliquots, and four of them were sequenced.

Note on this clonotype: Its specificity is unknown. At one end the junction does not follow the germline gene, possibly because of a read error.

Broader study findings: Clones exceeding 20 RNA copies carried over 99% of effector molecules but under 1% of naive-cell molecules. Detectable among about a million naive cells, according to reports, was Jurkat TCR RNA spiked in from one cell.

CDR1 and CDR2 (germline): SGHVS, FNYEAQ. This CDR3 is built from 15 residues. One entry per CDR3 protein, called by TCRdb with MiXCR from the PCR reads. This sample has over 55,000 distinct CDR3 sequences; 17% occur once, and the top ten carry approximately 1.5%. Libraries of naive CD8 T cells were made from around 20,000 to 1,000,000 sorted cells. They used 10%, 30% or 50% RNA. The chain is built from TRBV7-6 and TRBJ2-7, with 11 bases matching TRBD1. The sequence was collected from a human donor in good health. Some libraries in this study had Jurkat cell RNA spiked in. Sequencing was done on a sample of naive CD8+ T cells from blood, with Jurkat cell RNA spiked in. Subset denoted: FACS-sorted CD8+CD4-CCR7+CD45RA+ naive T cells. The CDR3 bases are TGTGTCAGCAGTCCCGGACAGGGGGCATCCTACGAGCAGTACTTC. Translated: CVSSPGQGASYEQYF. The complete variable domain, with remaining parts taken from reference TRBV7-6 and TRBJ2-7, reads GAGVSQSPRYKVTKRGQDVALRCDPISGHVSLYWYRQALGQGPEFLTYFNYEAQQDKSGLPNDRFSAERPEGSISTLTIQRTEQRDSAMYRCVSSPGQGASYEQYFGPGTRLTVT.